This T cell receptor (beta chain) was retrieved from a study of T cell repertoires in cytomegalovirus infection. Across the whole study: Signatures in public TCR beta sequences pointed to both CMV infection and matching HLA type.

With respect to this clonotype: Its antigen is currently unknown.

Trimming shortened V by 4 bases and J by 0 bases, and 13 bases separated the two germline ends. The CDR3 has 16 residues. Study-level findings and limits: CMV-specific TCR beta clonotypes restricted by HLA-C were the ones dominating the ex vivo response. Cumulated frequencies of public TCR beta families served to identify carriers of CMV plus the relevant HLA.

TCRdb reprocessed the reads with MiXCR, giving one entry per CDR3 protein. Of a few hundred thousand distinct CDR3 sequences detected, 40% appear once; the ten largest clones hold about 48%. The chain carries TRBV12-3 or TRBV12-4 and TRBJ2-4; either TRBD1 or TRBD2 may fit D (5 bases each). This specimen consisted of cultured PBMCs, obtained from culture after CMV antigen stimulation. The receptor was isolated from a human donor in good health (CMV status not recorded). Some clones in this sample may be carry-over from other donors' samples. CDR3 region: CASSWGNSLAKNIQYF. In DNA form, the CDR3 reads TGTGCCAGCAGTTGGGGGAACTCCCTAGCCAAAAACATTCAGTACTTC.